This T cell receptor beta chain was captured by sequencing in a study of blood T cell repertoires in COVID-19. Study-level information: Sources were T cells, B-cell-depleted T cells, or PBMCs; the material itself was cDNA or gDNA.

The CDR3 has 15 residues. Germline values: CDR1 LGHNA, CDR2 YNFKEQ. V lost 5 bases, J lost 8 bases, and 5 bases stayed unmatched. This clone showed up just once. The protocol was immunoSEQ multiplex PCR, while the TCRdb copy is restricted to in-frame clones and leaves out a portion. The top ten clones hold more than 9.5% of a sample with more than 45,000 clones, more than 85% of them seen once. The gene calls are TRBV4-2 and TRBJ2-1; 14 nucleotides align to TRBD2. Source material: peripheral blood. The source is a woman older than 75 with acute or convalescent COVID-19. The CDR3 sequence: CASSEGLAGVDEQFF. The CDR3 DNA reads as TGTGCCAGCAGCGAGGGACTAGCGGGAGTGGATGAGCAGTTCTTC.